Listed here are 7 T cell receptor beta chains from one sample, sequenced in a study of blood T cells in healthy people across ages. PCR was performed a second time for 7 to 11 cycles using a sample-barcoded 5' primer and a J-beta primer mix. TCRdb reprocessed the 5' RACE reads via MiXCR and lists one record per CDR3 protein. The sample has 550,000 to 650,000 distinct CDR3 sequences; 27% are singletons. These records were also assigned to another study, of T cells of mothers and their children.

The specimen was blood. These receptor sequences come from a boy between 2 and 10 years old in good health.

The chain recombines TRBV11-2 with TRBJ1-1; D is unclear. The length of the CDR3 is 14 residues. V was clipped by 3 bases and J by 7 bases, with 15 bases between them. Germline V gives CDR1 SGHAT, CDR2 FQNNGV. The DNA for the CDR3 is TGTGCCAGCAGCTTTCAAGGTGCGCTTAGTGAAGCTTTCTTT. It translates to CASSFQGALSEAFF. The whole variable domain, remainder taken from reference TRBV11-2 and TRBJ1-1, is EAGVAQSPRYKIIEKRQSVAFWCNPISGHATLYWYQQILGQGPKLLIQFQNNGVVDDSQLPKDRFSAERLKGVDSTLKIQPAKLEDSAVYLCASSFQGALSEAFFGQGTRLTVV.

This clonotype showed up just a few times. The V and J genes are TRBV3-1 and TRBJ2-7; a weak D match, TRBD1 (6 bases). This CDR3 is 17 amino acids long. Germline-derived CDR1 and CDR2 are LGHDT and YNNKEL (reference sequence). The V end was cut by 0 bases, the J end by 3 bases, with 18 bases between. CDR3 nucleotide sequence: TGTGCCAGCAGCCAAGATTCAGGGGCAGCGTCTATCTACGAGCAGTACTTC. It is translated as CASSQDSGAASIYEQYF.

The V gene is TRBV6-5, the J gene TRBJ2-1; 7 bases are shared with TRBD2. Trimming at V came to 6 bases and at J to 0 bases, leaving 5 bases not matched to a gene. This CDR3 has 15 residues. Germline CDR1 is MNHEY and CDR2 is SVGAGI. The CDR3 nucleotides are TGTGCCAGCAGCCACCAGCGGGACTCCTACAATGAGCAGTTCTTC. Amino acids: CASSHQRDSYNEQFF.

The rearrangement uses TRBV10-1 and TRBJ2-3; D possibly corresponds to TRBD1 (6 bases). The CDR3 covers 13 residues. The germline gives CDR1 WNHNN, CDR2 SYGVQD (reference sequence). V was pared by 6 bases and J by 11 bases, with 18 bases between. CDR3: CASSSQGKGRQYF. CDR3 nucleotide sequence: TGCGCCAGCAGCAGTCAGGGGAAGGGGAGGCAGTATTTT.

The J gene is TRBJ2-5, the V gene TRBV9; possibly TRBD2 for D (6 bases). The DNA end is more similar to TRBJ2-1, so the J call may be wrong. CDR3 length: 15 amino acids. The germline V gene encodes CDR1 SGDLS and CDR2 YYNGEE. The CDR3 spells CASSVEGLSGNEQFF. DNA of the CDR3: TGTGCCAGCAGCGTAGAAGGACTATCAGGCAATGAGCAGTTCTTC.

The rearrangement links TRBV27 to TRBJ2-5, with TRBD2 matching over 12 bases. Matching the DNA end better, TRBJ2-1 makes the J call doubtful. CDR3 size: 16 residues. Germline-derived CDR1 and CDR2 are MNHEY and SMNVEV (reference sequence). The CDR3 DNA reads TGTGCCAGCACCCTGACTAGCGGGAGATTTTTCGATGAGCAGTTCTTC. Encoded protein: CASTLTSGRFFDEQFF.

This clonotype was counted a few times. The chain links TRBV3-1 to TRBJ2-1, with TRBD2 as a possible D gene (5 bases). Trimming shortened V by 3 bases and J by 7 bases, and 10 bases separated the two germline ends. CDR3 length: 13 residues. CDR1 is LGHDT and CDR2 is YNNKEL in the germline V gene (reference sequence). The CDR3 loop reads CASSHRDRNEQFF. Written as DNA, the CDR3 is TGTGCCAGCAGCCACCGGGATCGGAATGAGCAGTTCTTC.